This T cell receptor beta chain was recovered during a study of T cell responses to AZD1222 COVID-19 vaccine. The V end was cut by 7 bases, the J end by 9 bases, with 20 bases between. CDR1 is KGHDR, CDR2 SFDVKD, per germline. The CDR3 length is 14 residues. On this clone: Antigen: not known.

TCRdb keeps only in-frame clones here, not all; method: immunoSEQ multiplex PCR. The sample carries 95,000 or so clones, around 90% recorded once. Study-wide results and limits: Seropositive AZD1222 recipients at baseline numbered only five to seven.

The source was peripheral blood, collected on day 0 of AZD1222 vaccination. This clonotype was obtained from an adult in good health. The chain couples TRBV24-1 to TRBJ1-2, with no clear D. CDR3 bases: TGTGCCACCAGGGCGTCGGGTAATTCCTCGTGCTACACCTTC. It translates to CATRASGNSSCYTF.